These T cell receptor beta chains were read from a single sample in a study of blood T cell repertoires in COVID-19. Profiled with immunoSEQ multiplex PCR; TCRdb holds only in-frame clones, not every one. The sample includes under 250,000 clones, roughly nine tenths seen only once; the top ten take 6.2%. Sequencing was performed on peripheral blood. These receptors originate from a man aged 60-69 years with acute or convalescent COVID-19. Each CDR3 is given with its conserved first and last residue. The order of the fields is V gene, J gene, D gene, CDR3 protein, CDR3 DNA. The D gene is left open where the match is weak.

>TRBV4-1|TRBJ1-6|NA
CASSQGRQPNSPLHF
TGCGCCAGCAGCCAAGGTCGACAGCCAAATTCACCCCTCCACTTT
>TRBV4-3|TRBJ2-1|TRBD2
CASSQGLAGDNEQFF
TGCGCCAGCAGCCAGGGACTAGCCGGGGACAATGAGCAGTTCTTC
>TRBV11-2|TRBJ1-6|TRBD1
CASSTRRTGRDSPLHF
TGTGCCAGCAGCACCCGGAGGACAGGGAGGGATTCACCCCTCCACTTT
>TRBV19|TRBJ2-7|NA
CASRFSPRDEQYF
TGTGCCAGTAGGTTCTCCCCCCGCGACGAGCAGTACTTC
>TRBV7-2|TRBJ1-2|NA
CASSLDRHSGYTF
TGTGCCAGCAGCTTAGATAGACACTCGGGCTACACCTTC
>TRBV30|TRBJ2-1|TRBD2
CAWSHGLATDYNEQFF
TGTGCCTGGAGTCATGGACTAGCGACTGACTACAATGAGCAGTTCTTC
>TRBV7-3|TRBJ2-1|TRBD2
CASSLNSGSYEQFF
TGTGCCAGCAGCTTAAATAGCGGGAGCTATGAGCAGTTCTTC
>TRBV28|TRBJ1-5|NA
CASSPPGGGSGQPQHF
TGTGCCAGCAGTCCCCCTGGGGGGGGCTCGGGTCAGCCCCAGCATTTT
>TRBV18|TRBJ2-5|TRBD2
CASCSSGQETQYF
TGTGCCAGCTGCTCTAGCGGCCAAGAGACCCAGTACTTC
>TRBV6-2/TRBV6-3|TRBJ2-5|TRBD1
CASSYLTGYETQYF
TGTGCCAGCAGTTACTTGACAGGGTACGAGACCCAGTACTTC
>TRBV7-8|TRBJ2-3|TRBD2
CASSLKLAGVTDTQYF
TGTGCCAGCAGCTTAAAACTAGCGGGAGTCACAGATACGCAGTATTTT
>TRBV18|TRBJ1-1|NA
CASSPPLIWGERDGTEAFF
TGTGCCAGCTCACCACCCCTCATTTGGGGGGAAAGGGATGGCACTGAAGCTTTCTTT
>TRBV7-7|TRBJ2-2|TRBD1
CASSEDRGNTGELFF
TGTGCTAGCAGCGAAGACAGGGGGAACACCGGGGAGCTGTTTTTT
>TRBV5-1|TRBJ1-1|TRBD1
CASSGGTGVTEAFF
TGCGCCAGCAGCGGAGGGACAGGTGTCACTGAAGCTTTCTTT
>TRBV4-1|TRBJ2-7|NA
CASSQTPGFEQYF
TGCGCCAGCAGCCAAACACCAGGGTTCGAGCAGTACTTC